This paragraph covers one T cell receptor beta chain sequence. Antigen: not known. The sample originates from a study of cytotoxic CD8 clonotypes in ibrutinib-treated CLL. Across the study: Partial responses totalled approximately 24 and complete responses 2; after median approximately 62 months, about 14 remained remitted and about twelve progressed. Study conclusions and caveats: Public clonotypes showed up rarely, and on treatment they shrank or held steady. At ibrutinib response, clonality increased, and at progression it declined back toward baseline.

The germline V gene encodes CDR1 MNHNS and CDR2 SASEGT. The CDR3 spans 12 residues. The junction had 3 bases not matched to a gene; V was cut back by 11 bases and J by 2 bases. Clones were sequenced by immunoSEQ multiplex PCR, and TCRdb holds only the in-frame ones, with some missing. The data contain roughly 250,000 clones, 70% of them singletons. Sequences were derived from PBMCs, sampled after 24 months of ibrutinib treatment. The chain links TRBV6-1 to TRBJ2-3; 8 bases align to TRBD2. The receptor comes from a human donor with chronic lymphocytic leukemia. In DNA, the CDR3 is TGTGCCGGTAGCGGGAACACAGATACGCAGTATTTT. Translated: CAGSGNTDTQYF.